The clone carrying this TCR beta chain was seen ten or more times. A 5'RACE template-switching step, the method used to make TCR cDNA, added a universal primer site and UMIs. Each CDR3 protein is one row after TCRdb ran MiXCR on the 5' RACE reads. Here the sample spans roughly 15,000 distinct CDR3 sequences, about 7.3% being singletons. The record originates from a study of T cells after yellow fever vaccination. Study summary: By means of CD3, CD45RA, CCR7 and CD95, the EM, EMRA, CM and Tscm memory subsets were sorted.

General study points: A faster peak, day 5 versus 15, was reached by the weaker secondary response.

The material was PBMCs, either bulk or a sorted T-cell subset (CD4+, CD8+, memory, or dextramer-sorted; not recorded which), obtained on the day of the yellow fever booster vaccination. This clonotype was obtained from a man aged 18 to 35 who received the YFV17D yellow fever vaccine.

The DNA for the CDR3 is TGCGCCAGCAGCTCCATATTGAAGGGCGGGGAGCTGTTTTTT. Its protein is CASSSILKGGELFF. The J gene is TRBJ2-2, the V gene TRBV5-1, with D unclear. Per germline, CDR1 SGHRS and CDR2 YFSETQ. The CDR3 extends over 14 amino acids. The V end was cut by 3 bases, the J end by 7 bases, with 13 bases between.